This TCR beta chain was sequenced in a study of beta chain features in type 1 diabetes. Study-wide results and limits: TCRB CDR3s were moderately but significantly shorter in Type 1 diabetes patients in all four CD4+ subsets. Reduced insertions and increased deletions marked VDJ junctions in type 1 diabetes patients.

As concerns this clone: Its antigen is undetermined.

This CDR3 has 15 amino acids. In germline, CDR1 is SGHTA, CDR2 FQGNSA. The V segment lost 5 bases and the J segment 5 bases; nucleotides outside the gene matches: 8. Expressed TCRB transcripts were sequenced because the isolated RNA had all been reverse transcribed beforehand. Some clones are missing from TCRdb's copy, which holds only in-frame ones; the method was immunoSEQ multiplex PCR. Counted here are approximately 90,000 clones, 30% to 35% occurring once; the ten biggest clones make up roughly 0.44%. The chain carries TRBV7-2 and TRBJ2-7; 11 nucleotides line up with TRBD2. The source is a woman aged 18-35 years in good health. Sequenced: stem cell memory CD4+ T cells from blood. As DNA, the CDR3 is TGTGCCAGCAGCCCTTATACTAGCGGGGGTAACGAGCAGTACTTC. Translated, it gives CASSPYTSGGNEQYF.